This entry concerns a single T cell receptor (beta chain). This sample was included in a study of blood T cell repertoires in COVID-19. Libraries were prepared by immunoSEQ multiplex PCR; TCRdb keeps only in-frame clonotypes and omits some of them. The sample includes 140,000 to 150,000 clones, roughly 87% seen only once; the top ten take approximately 4.3%. CDR1 is SQVTM, CDR2 ANQGSEA, per germline. The CDR3 totals 13 residues. V was clipped by 4 bases and J by 0 bases, with 9 bases between them. The chain joins TRBV29-1 to TRBJ1-2; no clear D. The receptor was isolated from a middle-aged woman who had been exposed to COVID-19. Material: PBMCs or T cells enriched from blood (not recorded which). The CDR3 protein is CSVGQKTNYGYTF. The CDR3 bases are TGCAGCGTTGGGCAGAAAACTAACTATGGCTACACCTTC.